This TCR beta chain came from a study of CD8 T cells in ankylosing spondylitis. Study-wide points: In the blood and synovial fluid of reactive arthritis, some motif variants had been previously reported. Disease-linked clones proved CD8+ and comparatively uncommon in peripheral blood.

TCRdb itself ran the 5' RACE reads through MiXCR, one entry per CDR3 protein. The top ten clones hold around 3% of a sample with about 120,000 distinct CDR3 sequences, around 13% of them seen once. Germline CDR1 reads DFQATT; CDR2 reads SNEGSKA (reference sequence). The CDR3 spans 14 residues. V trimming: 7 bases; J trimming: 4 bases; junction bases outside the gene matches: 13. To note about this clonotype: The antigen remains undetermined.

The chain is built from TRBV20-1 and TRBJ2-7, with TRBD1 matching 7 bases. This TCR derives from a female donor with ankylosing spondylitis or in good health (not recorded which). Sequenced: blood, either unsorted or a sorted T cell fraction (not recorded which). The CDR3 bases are TGCAGTGTCCTCTATGAGACAGGGAAATACGAGCAGTACTTC. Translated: CSVLYETGKYEQYF.